These 26 T cell receptor beta chains were all obtained from the same sample, sequenced in a study of cytomegalovirus exposure and HLA in healthy donors. Sequencing was performed with immunoSEQ multiplex PCR; in TCRdb, only in-frame clones are kept and a portion is missing. The top ten hold 1.3% of the sample, which has fewer than 85,000 clones, 90% to 97% seen once. The sequenced sample was PBMCs. The receptors come from a woman in her late teens or twenties in good health and CMV-seronegative.

The genes are TRBV6-5 and TRBJ2-7; the match to TRBD1 covers 8 bases. Germline V gives CDR1 MNHEY, CDR2 SVGAGI. V dropped 0 bases and J dropped 3; count of bases not matched to a gene: 4. This CDR3 contains 15 residues. The DNA for the CDR3 is TGTGCCAGCAGTTACTCGGAGGACAGGGTCTACGAGCAGTACTTC. Protein sequence: CASSYSEDRVYEQYF.

The V gene is TRBV2, the J gene TRBJ1-1; 7 bases match TRBD1. This CDR3 has 13 amino acids. Germline CDR1 SNHLY, CDR2 FYNNEI. V dropped 8 bases and J dropped 1; count of bases not matched to a gene: 4. The CDR3: CASRGQRNTEAFF. The CDR3 nucleotides read TGTGCCAGCCGGGGACAGAGGAACACTGAAGCTTTCTTT.

V is TRBV21-1 and J is TRBJ2-7; TRBD1, the table's D call, lacks a check against the DNA. TRBV21-1 is classified as a pseudogene. CDR3 size: 15 residues. CDR3 in DNA: TGTGCCAGCAGCGAGGATTTACAGGGCCCCTACGAGCAGTACTTC. Translation: CASSEDLQGPYEQYF.

This chain links TRBV5-6 with TRBJ2-7, with a possible D match to TRBD1 (6 bases). Deletions cut 4 bases from V and 6 bases from J, with 11 bases between. Per germline, CDR1 SGHDT and CDR2 YYEEEE. CDR3 length: 12 amino acids. The CDR3 nucleotides read TGTGCCAGCAGCCAGGGGCTGTTCGAGCAGTACTTC. Encoded protein: CASSQGLFEQYF.

The chain has TRBV19 and TRBJ2-1; D possibly corresponds to TRBD1 (5 bases). Germline-derived CDR1 and CDR2 are LNHDA and SQIVND (reference sequence). This CDR3 has 14 residues. Trimming took off 3 bases at V and 6 bases at J, with 12 bases between the two ends. The CDR3 sequence: CASSMGLGGNEQFF. The DNA of the CDR3 is TGTGCCAGTAGTATGGGGCTTGGCGGCAATGAGCAGTTCTTC.

This clone was counted once. The genes are TRBV6-5 and TRBJ2-1; 8 bases match TRBD1. Germline CDR1 is MNHEY and CDR2 is SVGAGI. V lost 2 bases to trimming and J lost 6 bases; unmatched junction nucleotides: 9. The CDR3 has 16 amino acids. CDR3 bases: TGTGCCAGCAGTTACCTCATCGGACAGGGAATCAATGAGCAGTTCTTC. Translating it yields CASSYLIGQGINEQFF.

CDR3 bases: TGTGCCAGCAGCCCCTGGCTAGCGGACTACAATGAGCAGTTCTTC. The encoded protein is CASSPWLADYNEQFF. This chain joins TRBV9 and TRBJ2-1; 7 nucleotides line up with TRBD2. The CDR3 contains 15 residues. The germline gives CDR1 SGDLS, CDR2 YYNGEE. V lost 4 bases to trimming and J lost 3 bases; unmatched junction nucleotides: 7.

V and J are TRBV2 and TRBJ2-5; D possibly corresponds to TRBD2 (6 bases). Germline V lookup: CDR1 SNHLY, CDR2 FYNNEI. The CDR3 totals 13 residues. Trimming removed 6 bases at V and 5 bases at J, with 13 bases between. For the CDR3, the DNA is TGTGCCAGCAGCGGAGGGCGGTTTGAGACCCAGTACTTC. This encodes CASSGGRFETQYF.

The rearrangement joins TRBV6-5 to TRBJ1-2; no firm D call. Germline CDR1 and CDR2: MNHEY and SVGAGI. With 5 bases removed from V and 4 bases from J, the gap between germline ends came to 11 bases. This CDR3 spans 13 amino acids. Written as DNA, the CDR3 is TGTGCCAGCAGTACGGGAGGATTCTATGGCTACACCTTC. This translates into CASSTGGFYGYTF.

This clone showed up just a few times. This rearrangement joins TRBV7-8 to TRBJ2-1, with 7 bases identical to TRBD1. The germline V gene has CDR1 SGHVS and CDR2 FQNEAQ. The V segment lost 5 bases and the J segment 6 bases; nucleotides outside the gene matches: 7. This CDR3 has 14 residues. The CDR3 DNA sequence: TGTGCCAGCAGCCTCCCGACAGGGCTCAATGAGCAGTTCTTC. Protein sequence: CASSLPTGLNEQFF. Full variable domain (rest looked up from reference TRBV7-8 and TRBJ2-1): GAGVSQSPRYKVAKRGQDVALRCDPISGHVSLFWYQQALGQGPEFLTYFQNEAQLDKSGLPSDRFFAERPEGSVSTLKIQRTQQEDSAVYLCASSLPTGLNEQFFGPGTRLTVL.

The chain couples TRBV28 to TRBJ2-7, with D hard to call. The CDR3 extends over 12 amino acids. The germline V gene has CDR1 MDHEN and CDR2 SYDVKM. Trimming took 3 bases from V and 3 from J, leaving 6 bases between them. CDR3 in DNA: TGTGCCAGCAGTTTTTCCCTCTACGAGCAGTACTTC. It translates to CASSFSLYEQYF.

This clone was found a few times. This chain connects TRBV25-1 to TRBJ2-5; 13 bases map to TRBD2. Germline V gene sequence: CDR1 MGHDK, CDR2 SYGVNS. This CDR3 comprises 13 residues. Unmatched junction bases numbered 0, after V lost 6 bases and J lost 5 bases. The CDR3 loop reads CASRLAGGETQYF. Here the CDR3 DNA reads TGTGCCAGCAGACTAGCGGGAGGGGAGACCCAGTACTTC.

The chain is built from TRBV6-5 and TRBJ1-2, with D hard to call. The V gene lost 10 bases and the J gene lost 7 bases, with 19 bases spanning the gap. Germline V gene data show CDR1 as MNHEY and CDR2 as SVGAGI. The CDR3 contains 13 residues. CDR3 loop: CATGYGSPIGYTF. The CDR3 DNA follows: TGTGCCACGGGATACGGCTCCCCTATTGGCTACACCTTC.

A note on this clone: The same CDR3 can be traced to other DNA sequences in this sample. The chain employs TRBV5-1 and TRBJ2-3, with D unclear. The CDR3 spans 14 residues. V lost 2 bases, J lost 1 base, and 8 bases lay in between. Looked up from germline, CDR1 is SGHRS and CDR2 is YFSETQ. The chain's CDR3 is CASSLLRGTDTQYF. As DNA, the CDR3 is TGCGCCAGCAGCTTACTACGGGGCACAGATACGCAGTATTTT.

The rearrangement joins TRBV29-1 to TRBJ2-5, with TRBD2 matching over 14 bases. The CDR3 consists of 14 residues. Germline V CDR1 and CDR2: SQVTM, ANQGSEA. After removal of 7 bases from V and 5 bases from J, the junction contained 6 bases not matched to a gene. The CDR3 reads CSGSGTSGSETQYF. Here the CDR3 DNA reads TGCAGCGGCTCCGGGACTAGCGGGAGCGAGACCCAGTACTTC.

The genes are TRBV5-6 and TRBJ1-1; TRBD1 agrees at 7 bases. Losses at the gene ends were 0 bases for V and 1 base for J; bases not matched to a gene: 3. Germline values: CDR1 SGHDT, CDR2 YYEEEE. This CDR3 has 15 amino acids. The CDR3 loop reads CASSLGDRANTEAFF. DNA of the CDR3: TGTGCCAGCAGCTTGGGGGACAGAGCGAACACTGAAGCTTTCTTT.

This clone has only one observation. The gene calls are TRBV7-9 and TRBJ2-6, with a weak D call TRBD1 (5 bases). This CDR3 comprises 16 residues. Trimming removed 3 bases from V and 0 bases from J, with 9 bases in between. CDR1 SEHNR and CDR2 FQNEAQ come from the germline V gene (reference sequence). CDR3 amino acids: CASSFGRASGANVLTF. The CDR3 DNA is TGTGCCAGCAGCTTTGGCAGGGCCTCTGGGGCCAACGTCCTGACTTTC. Together with reference TRBV7-9 and TRBJ2-6, the CDR3 gives the full variable domain: DTGVSQNPRHKITKRGQNVTFRCDPISEHNRLYWYRQTLGQGPEFLTYFQNEAQLEKSRLLSDRFSAERPKGSFSTLEIQRTEQGDSAMYLCASSFGRASGANVLTFGAGSRLTVL.

The V and J genes are TRBV11-2 and TRBJ1-5, with D possibly matching TRBD1 (5 bases). V was trimmed by 0 bases and J by 6 bases, leaving 15 bases between them. Germline V CDR1 and CDR2: SGHAT, FQNNGV. The CDR3 spans 16 residues. CDR3 DNA: TGTGCCAGCAGCTTAGAACCCAGGGCCCCGGGTCAGCCCCAGCATTTT. Translating gives CASSLEPRAPGQPQHF.

The chain employs TRBV10-1 and TRBJ2-1; D is uncertain. Trimming took 2 bases from V and 6 from J, leaving 8 bases between them. In germline, CDR1 is WNHNN, CDR2 SYGVQD (reference sequence). This CDR3 contains 13 residues. CDR3 amino acids: CASSESRFNEQFF. The CDR3 nucleotides read TGCGCCAGCAGTGAGAGCAGGTTCAATGAGCAGTTCTTC.

In nucleotides, the CDR3 is TGTGCCAGCAGCTTTGAACGGGGTTCCTACGAGCAGTACTTC. This encodes CASSFERGSYEQYF. The rearrangement joins TRBV7-2 to TRBJ2-7; D is possibly TRBD2 (5 bases). The CDR3 length is 14 residues. Germline loops: CDR1 SGHTA, CDR2 FQGNSA. V lost 3 bases and J 1 base, leaving 10 bases between the germline ends. The complete variable domain, with remaining parts taken from reference TRBV7-2 and TRBJ2-7, reads GAGVSQSPSNKVTEKGKDVELRCDPISGHTALYWYRQSLGQGLEFLIYFQGNSAPDKSGLPSDRFSAERTGGSVSTLTIQRTQQEDSAVYLCASSFERGSYEQYFGPGTRLTVT.

The rearrangement joins TRBV14 to TRBJ1-4; D is perhaps TRBD1 (5 bases). The length of the CDR3 is 17 residues. The germline V and J ends were trimmed by 0 bases and 3 bases, with 14 bases remaining between them. CDR1 is SGHDN and CDR2 is FVKESK in the germline V gene. CDR3 DNA: TGTGCCAGCAGCCAAGAACCAGGGATGGGTCCTAATGAAAAACTGTTTTTT. This translates into CASSQEPGMGPNEKLFF.

The J gene is TRBJ1-5, the V gene TRBV5-1; tentatively, D is TRBD1 (6 bases). Trimming pared 2 bases from V and 7 bases from J, leaving 16 bases between. CDR1 SGHRS and CDR2 YFSETQ come from the germline V gene. CDR3 length: 15 residues. The CDR3 DNA reads as TGCGCCAGCAGCTTAACTCCAGGGGTAAACCAGCCCCAGCATTTT. Residues: CASSLTPGVNQPQHF.

The chain's CDR3 is CARLDRGNTEAFF. Written as DNA, the CDR3 is TGTGCCAGACTAGACAGGGGGAACACTGAAGCTTTCTTT. The chain employs TRBV2 and TRBJ1-1; 8 bases map to TRBD1. CDR1 is SNHLY and CDR2 is FYNNEI in the germline V gene. The CDR3 runs to 13 residues. Trimming at V came to 9 bases and at J to 1 base, leaving 4 bases not matched to a gene.

The chain carries TRBV4-1 and TRBJ1-5; tentatively, D is TRBD1 (5 bases). Germline values: CDR1 MGHRA, CDR2 YSYEKL. Between the trimmed V and J ends, which lost 3 bases and 2 bases, there was a span of 8 bases. CDR3 length equals 14 residues. In DNA form, the CDR3 reads TGCGCCAGCAGCCAGCAGGGTGGCAATCAGCCCCAGCATTTT. It encodes CASSQQGGNQPQHF.

The CDR3 is CASSRDREHYEQYF. The DNA of the CDR3 is TGTGCCAGCAGCCGGGACAGGGAGCACTACGAGCAGTACTTC. V is TRBV7-6 and J is TRBJ2-7; TRBD1 matches 9 bases. CDR3 size: 14 residues. J gave up 3 bases and V 5 bases, and 5 bases lay outside the gene matches. The germline V gene encodes CDR1 SGHVS and CDR2 FNYEAQ.

The rearrangement uses TRBV28 and TRBJ2-7; D remains ambiguous. Germline-derived CDR1 and CDR2 are MDHEN and SYDVKM. The length of the CDR3 is 16 residues. The ends were cut back, 5 bases at V and 7 bases at J, with 24 bases in the middle. CDR3 DNA: TGTGCCAGCAGTCTCCCCGATAGCCGAGGAGTCCGGGAGCAGTACTTC. It encodes CASSLPDSRGVREQYF.